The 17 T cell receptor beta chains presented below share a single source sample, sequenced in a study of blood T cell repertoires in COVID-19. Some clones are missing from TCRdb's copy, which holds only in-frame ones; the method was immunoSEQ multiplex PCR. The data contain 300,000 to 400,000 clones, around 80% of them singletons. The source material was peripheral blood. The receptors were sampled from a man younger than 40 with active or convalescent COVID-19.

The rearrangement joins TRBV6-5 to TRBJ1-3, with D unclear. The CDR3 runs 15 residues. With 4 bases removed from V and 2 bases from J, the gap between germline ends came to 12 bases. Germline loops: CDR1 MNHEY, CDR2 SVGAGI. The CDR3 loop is CASSSIIGAGNTIYF. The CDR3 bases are TGTGCCAGCAGTTCAATCATCGGGGCTGGAAACACCATATATTTT.

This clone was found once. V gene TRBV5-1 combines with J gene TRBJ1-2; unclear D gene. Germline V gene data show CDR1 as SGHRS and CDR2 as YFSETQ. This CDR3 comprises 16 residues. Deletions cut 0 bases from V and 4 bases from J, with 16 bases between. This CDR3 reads CASSLGADVSVYGYTF. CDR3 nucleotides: TGCGCCAGCAGCTTGGGGGCAGACGTCTCGGTCTATGGCTACACCTTC.

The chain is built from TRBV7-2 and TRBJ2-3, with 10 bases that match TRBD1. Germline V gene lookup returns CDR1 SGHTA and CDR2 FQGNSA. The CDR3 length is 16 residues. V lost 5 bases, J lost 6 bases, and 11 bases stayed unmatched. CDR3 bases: TGTGCCAGCAGCCCAGCCCCGGGACAGGGGTACGATACGCAGTATTTT. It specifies CASSPAPGQGYDTQYF.

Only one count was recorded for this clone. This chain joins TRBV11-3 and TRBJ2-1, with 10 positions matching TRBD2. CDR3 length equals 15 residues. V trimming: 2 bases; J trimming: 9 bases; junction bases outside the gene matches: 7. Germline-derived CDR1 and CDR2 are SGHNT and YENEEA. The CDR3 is CASSLRLAGVGEQFF. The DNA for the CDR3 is TGTGCCAGCAGCTTACGGCTAGCGGGGGTTGGTGAGCAGTTCTTC. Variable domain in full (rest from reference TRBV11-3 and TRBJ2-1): EAGVVQSPRYKIIEKKQPVAFWCNPISGHNTLYWYLQNLGQGPELLIRYENEEAVDDSQLPKDRFSAERLKGVDSTLKIQPAELGDSAVYLCASSLRLAGVGEQFFGPGTRLTVL.

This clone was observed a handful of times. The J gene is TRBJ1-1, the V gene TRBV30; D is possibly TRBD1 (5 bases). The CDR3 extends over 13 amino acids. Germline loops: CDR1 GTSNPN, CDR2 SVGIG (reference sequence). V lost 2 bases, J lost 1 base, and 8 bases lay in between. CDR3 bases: TGTGCCTGGAGTAAACAGGAGAACACTGAAGCTTTCTTT. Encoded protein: CAWSKQENTEAFF. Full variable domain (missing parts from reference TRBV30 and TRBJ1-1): SQTIHQWPATLVQPVGSPLSLECTVEGTSNPNLYWYRQAAGRGLQLLFYSVGIGQISSEVPQNLSASRPQDRQFILSSKKLLLSDSGFYLCAWSKQENTEAFFGQGTRLTVV.

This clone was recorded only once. The CDR3 nucleotides read TGCGCCAGCAGTCAATCCGTCACTAGCGGGGTAAACAATGAGCAGTTCTTC. Translating gives CASSQSVTSGVNNEQFF. V and J are TRBV23-1 and TRBJ2-1; TRBD2 aligns across 10 bases. TRBV23-1 is identified as an open reading frame with a role that is uncertain. This CDR3 spans 17 amino acids. V was pared by 0 bases and J by 5 bases, with 7 bases of the junction left unmatched.

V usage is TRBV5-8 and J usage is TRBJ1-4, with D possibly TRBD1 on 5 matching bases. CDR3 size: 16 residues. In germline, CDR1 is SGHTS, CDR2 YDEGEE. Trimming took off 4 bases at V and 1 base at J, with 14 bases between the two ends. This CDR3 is CASSRGVVGTNEKLFF. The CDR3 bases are TGTGCCAGCAGCCGGGGGGTCGTGGGAACTAATGAAAAACTGTTTTTT.

The DNA for the CDR3 is TGTGCCAGCAGCTTAGGACGGGGGGCCTACGAGCAGTACTTC. Its protein is CASSLGRGAYEQYF. This chain links TRBV13 with TRBJ2-7; 7 positions agree with TRBD2. This CDR3 contains 14 residues. Germline CDR1 PRHDT, CDR2 FYEKMQ (reference sequence). Losses at the gene ends were 0 bases for V and 2 bases for J; bases not matched to a gene: 1. The full variable domain, completed using reference TRBV13 and TRBJ2-7, is AAGVIQSPRHLIKEKRETATLKCYPIPRHDTVYWYQQGPGQDPQFLISFYEKMQSDKGSIPDRFSAQQFSDYHSELNMSSLELGDSALYFCASSLGRGAYEQYFGPGTRLTVT.

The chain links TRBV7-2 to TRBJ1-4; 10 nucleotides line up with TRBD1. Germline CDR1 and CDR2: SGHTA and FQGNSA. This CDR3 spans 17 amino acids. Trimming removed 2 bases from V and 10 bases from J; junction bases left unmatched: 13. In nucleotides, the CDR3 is TGTGCCAGCAGCTTAATGGTAACCGGGACAGGGGACGGAAAACTGTTTTTT. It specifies CASSLMVTGTGDGKLFF.

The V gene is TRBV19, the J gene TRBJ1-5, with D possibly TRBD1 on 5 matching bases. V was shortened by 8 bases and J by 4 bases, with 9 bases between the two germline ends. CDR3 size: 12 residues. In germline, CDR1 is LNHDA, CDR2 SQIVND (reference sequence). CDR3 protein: CASGQGNQPQHF. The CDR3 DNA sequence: TGTGCCAGTGGACAAGGAAATCAGCCCCAGCATTTT. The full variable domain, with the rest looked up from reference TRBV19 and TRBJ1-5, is DGGITQSPKYLFRKEGQNVTLSCEQNLNHDAMYWYRQDPGQGLRLIYYSQIVNDFQKGDIAEGYSVSREKKESFPLTVTSAQKNPTAFYLCASGQGNQPQHFGDGTRLSIL.

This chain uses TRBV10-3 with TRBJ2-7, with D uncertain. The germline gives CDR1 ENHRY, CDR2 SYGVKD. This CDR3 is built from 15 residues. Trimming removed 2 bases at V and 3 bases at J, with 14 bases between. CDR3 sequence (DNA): TGTGCCATCAGTGAGACGACGACATCCTTCTACGAGCAGTACTTC. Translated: CAISETTTSFYEQYF.

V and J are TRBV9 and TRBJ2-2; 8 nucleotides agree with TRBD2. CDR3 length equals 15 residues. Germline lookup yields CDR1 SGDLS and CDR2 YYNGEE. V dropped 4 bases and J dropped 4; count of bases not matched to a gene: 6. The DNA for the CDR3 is TGTGCCAGCAGCCTCAGGACTAGCATCACCGGGGAGCTGTTTTTT. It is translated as CASSLRTSITGELFF. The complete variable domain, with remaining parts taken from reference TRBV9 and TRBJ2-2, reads DSGVTQTPKHLITATGQRVTLRCSPRSGDLSVYWYQQSLDQGLQFLIQYYNGEERAKGNILERFSAQQFPDLHSELNLSSLELGDSALYFCASSLRTSITGELFFGEGSRLTVL.

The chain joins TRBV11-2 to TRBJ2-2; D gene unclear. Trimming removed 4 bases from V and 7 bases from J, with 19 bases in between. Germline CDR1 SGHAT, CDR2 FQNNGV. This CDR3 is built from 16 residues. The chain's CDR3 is CASSSLMRRVGGELFF. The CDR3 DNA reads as TGTGCCAGCAGCTCCCTGATGCGTCGAGTTGGCGGGGAGCTGTTTTTT.

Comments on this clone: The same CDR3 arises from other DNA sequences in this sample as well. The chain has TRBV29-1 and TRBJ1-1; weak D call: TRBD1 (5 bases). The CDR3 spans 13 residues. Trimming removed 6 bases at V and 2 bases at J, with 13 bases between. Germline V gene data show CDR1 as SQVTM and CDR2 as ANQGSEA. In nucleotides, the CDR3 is TGCAGCGTGGCCCTGGGGGGTAACACTGAAGCTTTCTTT. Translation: CSVALGGNTEAFF.

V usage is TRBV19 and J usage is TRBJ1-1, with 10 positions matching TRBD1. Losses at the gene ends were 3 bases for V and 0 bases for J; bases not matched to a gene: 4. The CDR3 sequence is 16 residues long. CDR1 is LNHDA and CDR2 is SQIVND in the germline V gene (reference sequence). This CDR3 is CASSIRGQGVNTEAFF. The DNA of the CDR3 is TGTGCCAGTAGTATTCGAGGACAGGGGGTGAACACTGAAGCTTTCTTT.

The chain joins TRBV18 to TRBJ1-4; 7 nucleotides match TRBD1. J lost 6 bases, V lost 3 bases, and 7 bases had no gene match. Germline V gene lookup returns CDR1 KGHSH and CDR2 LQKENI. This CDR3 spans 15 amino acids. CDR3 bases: TGTGCCAGCTCACCCCCGGGACAGTTTGATGAAAAACTGTTTTTT. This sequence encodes CASSPPGQFDEKLFF.

The CDR3 region has the DNA TGTGCCTGGAGTTCAGGGCGCGGTTATGGCTACACCTTC. It is translated as CAWSSGRGYGYTF. The chain carries TRBV30 and TRBJ1-2, with a tentative D call TRBD1 (5 bases). Trimming shortened V by 2 bases and J by 5 bases, and 12 bases separated the two germline ends. The CDR3 covers 13 residues. The germline CDR1 and CDR2 sequences are GTSNPN and SVGIG (reference sequence).